This T cell receptor beta chain is from a study of cytomegalovirus exposure and HLA in healthy donors. Whole-study findings and limits: There were a few CMV-associated chains whose specificity for CMV antigens was confirmed in vitro. The majority of CMV-associated TCR beta chains were reported as apparently HLA-restricted in a later analysis.

The J segment lost 8 bases and the V segment lost 2 bases, leaving 14 bases of the junction unmatched. Germline V gives CDR1 SGHRS, CDR2 YFSETQ. The CDR3 runs 18 residues. Vbeta (60) and Jbeta (13) primers were used in the PCR. Assay: immunoSEQ multiplex PCR; the TCRdb copy retains only in-frame clones and omits some. The sample contains roughly 150,000 clones, 64% of which appear only once. Regarding this clone: Its antigen is currently unknown.

The sequencing input was PBMCs. The chain recombines TRBV5-1 with TRBJ2-6; 9 bases are shared with TRBD1. The clonotype comes from a woman between 25 and 40 years old in good health and CMV-seropositive. The CDR3 is CASSLGTGGGFRTNVLTF. In DNA form, the CDR3 reads TGCGCCAGCAGCTTAGGTACAGGGGGCGGATTTCGCACCAACGTCCTGACTTTC.